Each of the 19 T cell receptor beta chains below was sequenced from the same sample in a study of shared clonotypes between healthy human individuals. Clones were read by immunoSEQ multiplex PCR, and TCRdb kept only the in-frame ones, dropping some. The repertoire holds about 600,000 clones, with roughly four fifths as singletons. Source material: PBMCs. All receptors derive from a woman aged 40 to 50 in good health. Some clones in this sample may be carry-over from other donors' samples.

J is TRBJ1-1 and V is TRBV11-2; D not resolved. Trimming pared 1 base from V and 10 bases from J, leaving 13 bases between. This CDR3 region has 13 residues. Germline assignment: CDR1 SGHAT and CDR2 FQNNGV. CDR3 DNA sequence: TGTGCCAGCAGCTTAGGTCTTCGGGATTCAGCTTTCTTT. Protein: CASSLGLRDSAFF.

The J gene is TRBJ2-6, the V gene TRBV28, with TRBD1 as a possible D gene (5 bases). Germline V lookup: CDR1 MDHEN, CDR2 SYDVKM. The CDR3 contains 17 residues. The V gene lost 6 bases and the J gene lost 0 bases, with 15 bases spanning the gap. This chain's CDR3 is CASRGEWGNSGANVLTF. The CDR3 DNA reads as TGTGCCAGCAGGGGTGAGTGGGGCAACTCTGGGGCCAACGTCCTGACTTTC.

The J gene is TRBJ1-1, the V gene TRBV6-1; D is ambiguous. The CDR3 covers 14 residues. Germline-derived CDR1 and CDR2 are MNHNS and SASEGT. The V end was cut by 5 bases, the J end by 5 bases, with 15 bases between. The CDR3 DNA is TGTGCCAGCAGTTCCGGAGCGGTGGGGACTGAAGCTTTCTTT. Amino acid sequence: CASSSGAVGTEAFF.

This rearrangement joins TRBV7-9 to TRBJ2-1; 7 nucleotides match TRBD2. Losses at the gene ends were 2 bases for V and 5 bases for J; bases not matched to a gene: 3. This CDR3 region has 14 residues. The germline V gene has CDR1 SEHNR and CDR2 FQNEAQ (reference sequence). The CDR3 nucleotides are TGTGCCAGCAGCTTACTAGCGGAGAACAATGAGCAGTTCTTC. It codes for CASSLLAENNEQFF.

This clone was seen just once. V gene TRBV11-2 combines with J gene TRBJ2-3; the match to TRBD2 covers 8 bases. This CDR3 region has 16 residues. The J segment lost 4 bases and the V segment lost 1 base, leaving 7 bases of the junction unmatched. Germline loops: CDR1 SGHAT, CDR2 FQNNGV. This chain's CDR3 is CASSLALAGTADTQYF. CDR3 coding DNA: TGTGCCAGCAGCTTAGCCTTAGCGGGAACGGCAGATACGCAGTATTTT.

The V gene is TRBV28, the J gene TRBJ1-5; TRBD1 might be the D (5 bases). The CDR3 totals 15 residues. Germline CDR1 is MDHEN and CDR2 is SYDVKM. V dropped 2 bases and J dropped 3 bases, with 11 bases sitting between them. DNA of the CDR3: TGTGCCAGCAGTTTACGGGGGGGGAACAATCAGCCCCAGCATTTT. It encodes CASSLRGGNNQPQHF.

V is TRBV7-6 and J is TRBJ2-7; D is undetermined. V lost 3 bases and J lost 2, with 8 bases in between. The CDR3 is made up of 13 amino acids. Germline V gene lookup returns CDR1 SGHVS and CDR2 FNYEAQ. The CDR3 nucleotides are TGTGCCAGCAGCTTGCGGTTTACCTACGAGCAGTACTTC. Amino acids: CASSLRFTYEQYF.

V and J are TRBV7-8 and TRBJ2-3, with a tentative D call TRBD2 (6 bases). Germline-derived CDR1 and CDR2 are SGHVS and FQNEAQ. Trimming took 5 bases from V and 4 from J, leaving 13 bases between them. The CDR3 is made up of 14 amino acids. The CDR3 nucleotides are TGTGCCAGCAGCCCCGCGGGGCTTGCAGATACGCAGTATTTT. Amino acid sequence: CASSPAGLADTQYF.

This sequence joins TRBV15 and TRBJ1-3, with D hard to call. CDR1 is LNHNV and CDR2 is YYDKDF in the germline V gene (reference sequence). V was cut by 0 bases and J by 4 bases, with 7 bases left in between. This CDR3 contains 14 residues. CDR3 nucleotide sequence: TGTGCCACCAGCAGAGACAGAGCCGGAAACACCATATATTTT. Translation: CATSRDRAGNTIYF.

The chain uses TRBV4-3 and TRBJ2-1; TRBD2 aligns across 7 bases. V dropped 0 bases and J dropped 0; count of bases not matched to a gene: 2. Germline V gene sequence: CDR1 LGHNA, CDR2 YSLEER. The CDR3 spans 16 residues. This CDR3 reads CASSQDPGGSYNEQFF. Written as DNA, the CDR3 is TGCGCCAGCAGCCAAGATCCGGGGGGCTCCTACAATGAGCAGTTCTTC.

The V call is TRBV27, the J call TRBJ1-1; 7 positions agree with TRBD1. The CDR3 has 16 amino acids. Germline values: CDR1 MNHEY, CDR2 SMNVEV (reference sequence). The trim removed 5 bases at V and 3 bases at J, leaving 12 bases unmatched. The CDR3 nucleotides are TGTGCCAGCAGTCCATCAAACCCGACAGGGTACACTGAAGCTTTCTTT. Translated: CASSPSNPTGYTEAFF.

V and J are TRBV29-1 and TRBJ2-7, with D unresolved. This CDR3 is 13 amino acids long. CDR1 SQVTM and CDR2 ANQGSEA come from the germline V gene. Trimming removed 1 base at V and 2 bases at J, with 9 bases between. The CDR3 sequence is CSVEGVEPYEQYF. The CDR3 nucleotides read TGCAGCGTTGAAGGGGTCGAACCCTACGAGCAGTACTTC.

The chain is built from TRBV2 and TRBJ1-2; D might be TRBD1 (6 bases). CDR3 length: 12 amino acids. Germline lookup yields CDR1 SNHLY and CDR2 FYNNEI. V was trimmed by 10 bases and J by 8 bases, leaving 17 bases between them. This CDR3 reads CATLAGGRGYTF. The CDR3, as DNA: TGTGCCACCCTGGCGGGGGGCCGGGGCTACACCTTC.

This chain connects TRBV7-2 to TRBJ2-1; D is uncertain. The CDR3 has 17 residues. V lost 2 bases and J 9 bases, leaving 23 bases between the germline ends. Germline V gene sequence: CDR1 SGHTA, CDR2 FQGNSA. In DNA form, the CDR3 reads TGTGCCAGCAGCTTACCGGGTAGCTCGGCTCGGGTAGGTGAGCAGTTCTTC. The encoded protein is CASSLPGSSARVGEQFF.

V is TRBV30 and J is TRBJ2-1; the D gene is possibly TRBD2 (5 bases). From germline, CDR1 is GTSNPN and CDR2 SVGIG (reference sequence). The V and J ends lost 0 bases and 8 bases respectively, with 11 bases between them. The CDR3 has 13 residues. CDR3: CAWSVRARDEQFF. The CDR3 DNA sequence: TGTGCCTGGAGTGTGAGGGCTCGGGATGAGCAGTTCTTC.

This clone showed up just once. The chain employs TRBV4-1 and TRBJ1-4; maybe TRBD1 (5 bases). V was cut by 4 bases and J by 3 bases, with 15 bases left in between. The CDR3 has 16 residues. Germline CDR1 reads MGHRA; CDR2 reads YSYEKL. CDR3 DNA: TGCGCCAGCAGCCGGGGAACAACAGGCTCTAATGAAAAACTGTTTTTT. Encoded protein: CASSRGTTGSNEKLFF.

This clone turned up a few times. The rearrangement links TRBV15 to TRBJ2-1; D remains unclear. CDR1 and CDR2 from the germline V gene are LNHNV and YYDKDF (reference sequence). Trimming pared 1 base from V and 5 bases from J, leaving 15 bases between. This CDR3 is 16 amino acids long. In nucleotides, the CDR3 is TGTGCCACCAGCAGAGGATTGCAGCTTGGGGACAATGAGCAGTTCTTC. Residues: CATSRGLQLGDNEQFF.

The rearrangement joins TRBV5-5 to TRBJ2-3; TRBD1 agrees at 7 bases. The V gene end was trimmed by 5 bases and the J gene end by 1 base; junction bases not matched to a gene: 4. This CDR3 is built from 14 residues. The germline CDR1 and CDR2 sequences are SGHKS and YYEKEE (reference sequence). The CDR3 region is CASSRQGGTDTQYF. CDR3 nucleotide sequence: TGTGCCAGCAGTAGACAGGGAGGCACAGATACGCAGTATTTT.

The rearrangement uses TRBV7-2 and TRBJ2-1; D gene uncertain. From germline, CDR1 is SGHTA and CDR2 FQGNSA. The CDR3 runs to 13 residues. Trimming took 2 bases from V and 9 from J, leaving 11 bases between them. CDR3 protein: CASSLSVLSEQFF. CDR3 coding DNA: TGTGCCAGCAGCTTATCCGTCCTCAGTGAGCAGTTCTTC.